This T cell receptor (beta chain) was captured in a study of cytomegalovirus exposure and HLA in healthy donors. In the study overall: The study placed approximately 78% of its approximately 400 genotyped donors in the Caucasian-associated ancestry cluster.

The study, taken as a whole, reports: Cytomegalovirus association was assigned to about 150 TCR beta chains. The CMV antigen specificity of a few CMV-associated chains was confirmed through in vitro analysis. The analysis excluded some indistinguishable V segments, including TRBV6-2 and TRBV6-3.

Deletions cut 2 bases from V and 2 bases from J, with 12 bases between. Germline CDR1 reads SGHNT; CDR2 reads YYREEE (reference sequence). The CDR3 totals 15 residues. With respect to this clone: Its antigen is unidentified.

The PCR made use of 60 Vbeta and 13 Jbeta primers. Only in-frame clones appear in the TCRdb table, and some are missing; sequencing was by immunoSEQ multiplex PCR. The sample contains approximately 110,000 clones, around four fifths of which appear only once. The clonotype comes from a woman between 40 and 55 years old in good health and CMV-seropositive. Material for sequencing was PBMCs. The gene calls are TRBV5-4 and TRBJ2-3; D remains unclear. CDR3 sequence (DNA): TGTGCCAGCAGCTTAACTCCCTATTTCACAGATACGCAGTATTTT. This codes for CASSLTPYFTDTQYF. Drawing the rest from reference TRBV5-4 and TRBJ2-3, the complete variable domain is ETGVTQSPTHLIKTRGQQVTLRCSSQSGHNTVSWYQQALGQGPQFIFQYYREEENGRGNFPPRFSGLQFPNYSSELNVNALELDDSALYLCASSLTPYFTDTQYFGPGTRLTVL.